The rows below give T cell receptor beta chains drawn from one sample of a study of blood T cells in healthy people across ages. In TCRdb, the 5' RACE reads were re-called with MiXCR into one record per CDR3 protein. The table includes around 1,500,000 distinct CDR3 sequences, approximately 40% detected once. Sequenced input: blood. These receptors were collected from a woman aged 18 to 35 in good health. Both conserved end residues are part of each CDR3. A D gene is named only where the DNA matches it firmly. Clone size is given for some rows only: seen once, a few or many times, or a class if the clone is expanded.

TRBJ2-1	many	TRBV29-1	TRBD2	CSVKGLAMNYNEQFF	TGCAGCGTGAAGGGACTAGCAATGAACTACAATGAGCAGTTCTTC
TRBJ2-7	NA	TRBV20-1	TRBD1	CSAPTGGEGEQYF	TGCAGTGCTCCGACAGGGGGAGAGGGCGAGCAGTACTTC
TRBJ1-1	NA	TRBV7-9	NA	CASSFQGGFTEAFF	TGTGCCAGCAGCTTCCAGGGCGGTTTCACTGAAGCTTTCTTT
TRBJ1-2	few	TRBV20-1	NA	CSARTNRENSNYGYTF	TGCAGTGCTAGAACGAACAGGGAGAATTCTAACTATGGCTACACCTTC
TRBJ1-2	NA	TRBV12-3/TRBV12-4	TRBD1	CASSFGTDLNGYTF	TGTGCCAGCAGTTTCGGGACAGACTTAAATGGCTACACCTTC
TRBJ2-7	few	TRBV2	TRBD2	CASREDSGRGAYEQYF	TGTGCCAGCAGGGAAGATAGCGGGAGAGGCGCCTACGAGCAGTACTTC
TRBJ2-3	few	TRBV5-1	NA	CASSEAGKRTDTQYF	TGCGCCAGCAGCGAGGCGGGAAAACGCACAGATACGCAGTATTTT
TRBJ2-7	few	TRBV20-1	NA	CSASPGLTYEQYF	TGCAGTGCGTCACCGGGACTCACCTACGAGCAGTACTTC
TRBJ1-3	NA	TRBV30	TRBD1	CAWSPGTAGNTIYF	TGTGCCTGGAGTCCCGGGACAGCTGGAAACACCATATATTTT
TRBJ2-2	NA	TRBV5-1	NA	CASGITGELFF	TGCGCCAGCGGGATCACCGGGGAGCTGTTTTTT
TRBJ1-2	NA	TRBV30	NA	CAWRYRDGYTF	TGTGCCTGGAGGTACAGAGATGGCTACACCTTC
TRBJ2-1	NA	TRBV20-1	TRBD1	CSAPAGQGANEQFF	TGCAGTGCCCCCGCAGGACAGGGGGCTAATGAGCAGTTCTTC
TRBJ2-2	NA	TRBV28	TRBD1	CASSVTGTGTGELFF	TGTGCCAGCAGTGTCACCGGGACAGGCACCGGGGAGCTGTTTTTT
TRBJ2-5	NA	TRBV2	TRBD2	CASKAGNQETQYF	TGTGCCAGCAAAGCGGGGAACCAAGAGACCCAGTACTTC
TRBJ2-3	NA	TRBV5-1	NA	CASSLGLGGTKGTDTQYF	TGCGCCAGCAGCTTGGGTCTAGGGGGGACCAAGGGCACAGATACGCAGTATTTT
TRBJ2-3	NA	TRBV19	NA	CTSTQTGHQNTQYF	TGTACCAGTACCCAGACAGGTCATCAAAATACGCAGTATTTT
TRBJ1-1	NA	TRBV7-6	NA	CASSRTSDLNPEAFF	TGTGCCAGCAGCCGGACTTCGGACCTGAACCCTGAAGCTTTCTTT
TRBJ1-5	few	TRBV11-2	NA	CASSILSGVNQPQHF	TGTGCCAGCAGCATATTGTCCGGGGTCAATCAGCCCCAGCATTTT
TRBJ2-7	few	TRBV27	NA	CASSLSVGLNEQYF	TGTGCCAGCAGTTTATCTGTGGGACTGAACGAGCAGTACTTC
TRBJ1-6	few	TRBV20-1	TRBD1	CSARDDRGNSPLHF	TGCAGTGCTAGAGATGACAGGGGGAATTCACCCCTCCACTTT
TRBJ2-7	NA	TRBV5-5	TRBD1	CASSFPIQGVKLYEQYF	TGTGCCAGCAGCTTCCCCATCCAGGGGGTCAAACTTTACGAGCAGTACTTC
TRBJ1-4	few	TRBV6-6	NA	CATGAPATNEKLFF	TGTGCCACGGGGGCACCCGCAACTAATGAAAAACTGTTTTTT
TRBJ2-5	NA	TRBV27	TRBD1	CARKHGTEETQYF	TGTGCCAGGAAGCATGGGACAGAAGAGACCCAGTACTTC
TRBJ2-1	NA	TRBV4-1	NA	CASSQEGGGREPYNEQFF	TGCGCCAGCAGCCAAGAGGGGGGTGGGCGGGAACCCTACAATGAGCAGTTCTTC
TRBJ2-2	few	TRBV12-3/TRBV12-4	NA	CASGGDKPGTGELFF	TGTGCCAGCGGTGGAGACAAACCGGGGACCGGGGAGCTGTTTTTT
TRBJ2-5	NA	TRBV20-1	TRBD2	CSAGWGGETQYF	TGCAGTGCCGGTTGGGGGGGAGAGACCCAGTACTTC
TRBJ1-4	many	TRBV28	TRBD1	CASSVTGTTNEKLFF	TGTGCCAGCAGTGTGACAGGGACAACTAATGAAAAACTGTTTTTT
TRBJ2-7	NA	TRBV2	NA	CASSSRVIEQYF	TGTGCCAGCAGTTCCAGGGTAATCGAGCAGTACTTC
TRBJ1-5	many	TRBV20-1	TRBD1	CSASRQGGLVKPQHF	TGCAGTGCTAGTCGACAGGGTGGTTTGGTGAAGCCCCAGCATTTT
TRBJ1-4	NA	TRBV6-1	TRBD1	CASSAGTGSLASEKLFF	TGTGCCAGCAGTGCCGGGACAGGGTCTCTTGCTTCTGAAAAACTGTTTTTT
TRBJ1-1	few	TRBV5-1	NA	CASNRGGILGTEAFF	TGCGCCAGCAATCGGGGTGGAATCCTAGGCACTGAAGCTTTCTTT
TRBJ1-5	NA	TRBV12-3/TRBV12-4	NA	CASSPATAKAQPQHF	TGTGCCAGCAGCCCCGCGACAGCGAAAGCCCAGCCCCAGCATTTT
TRBJ1-1	NA	TRBV4-1	NA	CASSQDPGGNTEAFF	TGCGCCAGCAGCCAAGATCCCGGGGGAAACACTGAAGCTTTCTTT
TRBJ1-4	NA	TRBV29-1	TRBD1	CSAWTGGEKLFF	TGCAGCGCTTGGACAGGGGGAGAAAAACTGTTTTTT
TRBJ2-5	few	TRBV11-2	NA	CASSLGAVETQYF	TGTGCCAGCAGCTTAGGCGCAGTCGAGACCCAGTACTTC
TRBJ2-3	NA	TRBV4-1	NA	CASSQDFAAEARTDTQYF	TGCGCCAGCAGCCAAGATTTTGCGGCGGAGGCTCGCACAGATACGCAGTATTTT
TRBJ2-7	NA	TRBV20-1	TRBD2	CSASGSLAGNYEQYF	TGCAGTGCTAGTGGGTCTCTAGCGGGGAACTATGAGCAGTACTTC
TRBJ2-1	few	TRBV6-5	NA	CASSYGPGVREQFF	TGTGCCAGCAGTTACGGGCCCGGGGTGCGGGAGCAGTTCTTC
TRBJ2-1	few	TRBV2	NA	CASKSPRAGYNEQFF	TGTGCCAGCAAGTCCCCGAGAGCCGGTTACAATGAGCAGTTCTTC
TRBJ2-1	NA	TRBV10-1	TRBD2	CASKPGLAGNEQFF	TGCGCCAGTAAACCGGGACTAGCGGGGAATGAGCAGTTCTTC
TRBJ2-7	NA	TRBV19	TRBD1	CASRIRGGLYEQYF	TGTGCCAGTAGGATTCGAGGGGGCTTGTACGAGCAGTACTTC
TRBJ1-1	few	TRBV6-5	NA	CASRWGDTEAFF	TGTGCCAGCAGGTGGGGAGACACTGAAGCTTTCTTT
TRBJ1-2	few	TRBV10-3	NA	CAISELPGSSNYGYTF	TGTGCCATCAGTGAATTGCCGGGCAGCTCTAACTATGGCTACACCTTC
TRBJ2-1	NA	TRBV27	TRBD2	CASRTSGGANNEQFF	TGTGCCAGCAGGACTAGCGGGGGGGCCAACAATGAGCAGTTCTTC